One and the same sample provided the 23 T cell receptor beta chains below, sequenced in a study of OX40 agonist ivuxolimab in advanced cancers. Clones were sequenced by immunoSEQ multiplex PCR, and TCRdb holds only the in-frame ones, with some missing. The sample contains 50,000 to 70,000 clones, 80% to 90% of which appear only once. The sample in question was CD4+ or CD8+ T cells sorted from blood, obtained in a trial of the OX40 agonist ivuxolimab. These receptors were taken from an adult with an advanced solid tumor such as melanoma, head and neck, liver or kidney cancer.

The CDR3 nucleotides read TGTGCCAGCAGCCTCCCAGAGACCCAGTACTTC. Amino acids: CASSLPETQYF. This rearrangement joins TRBV7-2 to TRBJ2-5; D unclear. V lost 5 bases and J 4 bases, leaving 5 bases between the germline ends. From germline, CDR1 is SGHTA and CDR2 FQGNSA. The CDR3 spans 11 residues.

This clone was picked up many times. The chain is built from TRBV28 and TRBJ1-6; D gene unclear. V lost 6 bases, J lost 3 bases, and 15 bases lay in between. Germline assignment: CDR1 MDHEN and CDR2 SYDVKM. CDR3 length equals 16 residues. DNA of the CDR3: TGTGCCAGCAGCGACTCGACGGATTTCTATAATTCACCCCTCCACTTT. This gives the protein CASSDSTDFYNSPLHF.

This clone was seen once. The chain couples TRBV2 to TRBJ1-1; tentatively, D is TRBD1 (6 bases). The germline V gene encodes CDR1 SNHLY and CDR2 FYNNEI. V was cut by 11 bases and J by 1 base, with 8 bases left in between. CDR3 length equals 11 residues. Here the CDR3 reads CAEQGNTEAFF. The CDR3 region has the DNA TGTGCCGAACAGGGGAACACTGAAGCTTTCTTT. The full variable domain, rest sourced from reference TRBV2 and TRBJ1-1, is EPEVTQTPSHQVTQMGQEVILRCVPISNHLYFYWYRQILGQKVEFLVSFYNNEISEKSEIFDDQFSVERPDGSNFTLKIRSTKLEDSAMYFCAEQGNTEAFFGQGTRLTVV.

V usage is TRBV5-4 and J usage is TRBJ2-5, with TRBD1 matching 11 bases. V was pared by 1 base and J by 4 bases, with 6 bases of the junction left unmatched. The germline V gene encodes CDR1 SGHNT and CDR2 YYREEE (reference sequence). CDR3 size: 16 residues. This CDR3 is CASSLTGTGGGETQYF. As DNA, the CDR3 is TGTGCCAGCAGCTTGACCGGGACAGGGGGAGGAGAGACCCAGTACTTC.

V gene TRBV6-5 combines with J gene TRBJ1-1, with D maybe TRBD1 (5 bases). The germline CDR1 and CDR2 sequences are MNHEY and SVGAGI. V gave up 0 bases and J gave up 12 bases, with 11 bases separating them. The CDR3 loop spans 12 amino acids. The CDR3 DNA reads TGTGCCAGCAGTTACTCGCCAGGGCAAACTTTCTTT. Its translation: CASSYSPGQTFF.

The V gene is TRBV19, the J gene TRBJ2-7; 9 bases map to TRBD2. CDR1 is LNHDA, CDR2 SQIVND, per germline (reference sequence). V gave up 6 bases and J gave up 1 base; unmatched junction bases: 7. This CDR3 region has 15 residues. DNA of the CDR3: TGTGCCAGTAGCAGGCAAGCGGGAGGATCCTACGAGCAGTACTTC. Translation: CASSRQAGGSYEQYF.

This rearrangement joins TRBV5-1 to TRBJ2-3; D is ambiguous. The CDR3 totals 15 residues. Trimming cost V 1 base and J 2 bases, with 11 bases left between them. Germline-derived CDR1 and CDR2 are SGHRS and YFSETQ. Here the CDR3 DNA reads TGCGCCAGCAGCTTGAGGGCAACCTACACAGATACGCAGTATTTT. Its translation: CASSLRATYTDTQYF.

To note about this clone: In the same sample, other DNA sequences code for this CDR3. The J gene is TRBJ2-1, the V gene TRBV10-3; D gene ambiguous. Trimming took off 0 bases at V and 6 bases at J, with 3 bases between the two ends. CDR1 and CDR2 (germline): ENHRY, SYGVKD. This CDR3 has 12 residues. The CDR3 loop is CAISESGNEQFF. Here the CDR3 DNA reads TGTGCCATCAGTGAGTCCGGCAATGAGCAGTTCTTC.

The table lists this clone with a few counts. The chain combines TRBV6-6 with TRBJ1-5; D is possibly TRBD1 (5 bases). This CDR3 has 15 residues. Germline CDR1 reads MNHNY; CDR2 reads SVGAGI (reference sequence). The ends were cut back, 2 bases at V and 4 bases at J, with 12 bases in the middle. The CDR3 here is CASSYGQGANQPQHF. The DNA of the CDR3 is TGTGCCAGCAGTTACGGTCAGGGTGCGAATCAGCCCCAGCATTTT.

This clone has just a few counts. The rearrangement uses TRBV7-9 and TRBJ2-2, with 7 bases identical to TRBD1. Unmatched junction bases numbered 11, after V lost 8 bases and J lost 5 bases. The CDR3 is made up of 15 amino acids. Looked up from germline, CDR1 is SEHNR and CDR2 is FQNEAQ (reference sequence). DNA of the CDR3: TGTGCCAGCTATGCCACAGGGGAGAAGACCGGGGAGCTGTTTTTT. This translates into CASYATGEKTGELFF.

The chain has TRBV7-2 and TRBJ1-6; D gene ambiguous. The CDR3 spans 16 residues. Deletions cut 7 bases from V and 0 bases from J, with 13 bases between. CDR1 and CDR2 from the germline V gene are SGHTA and FQGNSA. For the CDR3, the DNA is TGTGCCAGCAATAGGTTTACTAGCTCCTATAATTCACCCCTCCACTTT. It translates to CASNRFTSSYNSPLHF.

The J gene is TRBJ2-5, the V gene TRBV6-5; TRBD2 might be the D (6 bases). CDR3 size: 15 residues. Trimming took off 5 bases at V and 5 bases at J, with 18 bases between the two ends. CDR1 and CDR2 (germline): MNHEY, SVGAGI. The CDR3 sequence: CASSTMVGGYETQYF. The CDR3 nucleotides read TGTGCCAGCAGTACCATGGTGGGGGGTTATGAGACCCAGTACTTC.

J is TRBJ2-2 and V is TRBV18; maybe TRBD2 (6 bases). CDR3 length: 15 residues. Trimming took 0 bases from V and 1 from J, leaving 6 bases between them. Germline V gene sequence: CDR1 KGHSH, CDR2 LQKENI. The CDR3, as DNA: TGTGCCAGCTCACCACCGGGAGGGAACACCGGGGAGCTGTTTTTT. Protein: CASSPPGGNTGELFF.

This chain joins TRBV19 and TRBJ2-5; D is tentatively TRBD1 or TRBD2 (5 bases each). Looked up from germline, CDR1 is LNHDA and CDR2 is SQIVND (reference sequence). With 8 bases removed from V and 4 bases from J, the gap between germline ends came to 14 bases. The CDR3 totals 13 residues. CDR3 protein: CASAGGTRETQYF. CDR3 nucleotide sequence: TGTGCCAGTGCTGGGGGTACTCGAGAGACCCAGTACTTC.

The genes are TRBV10-3 and TRBJ1-2; 8 bases match TRBD1. CDR3 length equals 13 residues. Germline CDR1 and CDR2: ENHRY and SYGVKD. V gave up 10 bases and J gave up 3 bases; unmatched junction bases: 7. The CDR3 coding sequence is TGTGCCACTTCGACAGGGGAGGACTATGGCTACACCTTC. Encoded protein: CATSTGEDYGYTF.

V gene TRBV6-5 combines with J gene TRBJ1-1, with D unclear. Trimming stripped 2 bases from V and 6 bases from J, with 7 bases between. Germline V gene data show CDR1 as MNHEY and CDR2 as SVGAGI. CDR3 size: 12 residues. This chain's CDR3 is CASSYPGAEAFF. CDR3 nucleotide sequence: TGTGCCAGCAGTTACCCCGGGGCTGAAGCTTTCTTT.

The CDR3 protein is CASSVRVGSPGELFF. In DNA, the CDR3 is TGTGCCAGCAGCGTAAGGGTGGGGTCCCCCGGGGAGCTGTTTTTT. The genes are TRBV9 and TRBJ2-2, with D hard to call. CDR3 size: 15 residues. The V and J ends lost 1 base and 6 bases respectively, with 13 bases between them. Germline CDR1 reads SGDLS; CDR2 reads YYNGEE.

V usage is TRBV2 and J usage is TRBJ1-3; D is unclear. The CDR3 loop spans 14 amino acids. The ends were cut back, 3 bases at V and 2 bases at J, with 8 bases in the middle. From germline, CDR1 is SNHLY and CDR2 FYNNEI. CDR3 residues: CASSDYEAGNTIYF. CDR3 coding DNA: TGTGCCAGCAGTGATTACGAGGCTGGAAACACCATATATTTT.

V gene TRBV29-1 combines with J gene TRBJ1-6, with D possibly TRBD1 on 5 matching bases. Deletions cut 4 bases from V and 10 bases from J, with 14 bases between. There are 13 residues in the CDR3. CDR1 and CDR2 from the germline V gene are SQVTM and ANQGSEA. The CDR3 is CSVATGGESPLHF. CDR3 coding DNA: TGCAGCGTTGCAACGGGGGGGGAGTCACCCCTCCACTTT.

V usage is TRBV6-5 and J usage is TRBJ2-7; D call uncertain. Trimming cost V 6 bases and J 4 bases, with 10 bases left between them. Germline CDR1 MNHEY, CDR2 SVGAGI. The CDR3 sequence is 12 residues long. The CDR3 loop reads CASRTPGYEQYF. CDR3 DNA: TGTGCCAGCAGGACCCCAGGTTACGAGCAGTACTTC.

The chain employs TRBV28 and TRBJ1-5; 12 positions match TRBD1. The V and J ends lost 3 bases and 7 bases, in that order; junction bases with no gene match: 7. Per germline, CDR1 MDHEN and CDR2 SYDVKM. This CDR3 has 16 residues. The CDR3 nucleotides are TGTGCCAGCAGTTTGTGGGGACAGGGGGCCTGGCAGCCCCAGCATTTT. Translated: CASSLWGQGAWQPQHF.

This chain links TRBV13 with TRBJ1-6; no firm D call. The CDR3 spans 15 residues. Trimming pared 0 bases from V and 11 bases from J, leaving 14 bases between. Germline CDR1 is PRHDT and CDR2 is FYEKMQ (reference sequence). In DNA, the CDR3 is TGTGCCAGCAGCTTAGGCGGGTTAGCCGGGACACCCCTCCACTTT. Protein: CASSLGGLAGTPLHF.

V usage is TRBV7-9 and J usage is TRBJ2-7, with 7 positions matching TRBD2. This CDR3 contains 14 residues. Looked up from germline, CDR1 is SEHNR and CDR2 is FQNEAQ (reference sequence). Germline trimming cut 3 bases from V and 7 bases from J; bases unmatched to any gene: 9. CDR3 amino acids: CASSFLRGGREQYF. CDR3 DNA: TGTGCCAGCAGCTTTCTACGCGGGGGTAGGGAGCAGTACTTC.